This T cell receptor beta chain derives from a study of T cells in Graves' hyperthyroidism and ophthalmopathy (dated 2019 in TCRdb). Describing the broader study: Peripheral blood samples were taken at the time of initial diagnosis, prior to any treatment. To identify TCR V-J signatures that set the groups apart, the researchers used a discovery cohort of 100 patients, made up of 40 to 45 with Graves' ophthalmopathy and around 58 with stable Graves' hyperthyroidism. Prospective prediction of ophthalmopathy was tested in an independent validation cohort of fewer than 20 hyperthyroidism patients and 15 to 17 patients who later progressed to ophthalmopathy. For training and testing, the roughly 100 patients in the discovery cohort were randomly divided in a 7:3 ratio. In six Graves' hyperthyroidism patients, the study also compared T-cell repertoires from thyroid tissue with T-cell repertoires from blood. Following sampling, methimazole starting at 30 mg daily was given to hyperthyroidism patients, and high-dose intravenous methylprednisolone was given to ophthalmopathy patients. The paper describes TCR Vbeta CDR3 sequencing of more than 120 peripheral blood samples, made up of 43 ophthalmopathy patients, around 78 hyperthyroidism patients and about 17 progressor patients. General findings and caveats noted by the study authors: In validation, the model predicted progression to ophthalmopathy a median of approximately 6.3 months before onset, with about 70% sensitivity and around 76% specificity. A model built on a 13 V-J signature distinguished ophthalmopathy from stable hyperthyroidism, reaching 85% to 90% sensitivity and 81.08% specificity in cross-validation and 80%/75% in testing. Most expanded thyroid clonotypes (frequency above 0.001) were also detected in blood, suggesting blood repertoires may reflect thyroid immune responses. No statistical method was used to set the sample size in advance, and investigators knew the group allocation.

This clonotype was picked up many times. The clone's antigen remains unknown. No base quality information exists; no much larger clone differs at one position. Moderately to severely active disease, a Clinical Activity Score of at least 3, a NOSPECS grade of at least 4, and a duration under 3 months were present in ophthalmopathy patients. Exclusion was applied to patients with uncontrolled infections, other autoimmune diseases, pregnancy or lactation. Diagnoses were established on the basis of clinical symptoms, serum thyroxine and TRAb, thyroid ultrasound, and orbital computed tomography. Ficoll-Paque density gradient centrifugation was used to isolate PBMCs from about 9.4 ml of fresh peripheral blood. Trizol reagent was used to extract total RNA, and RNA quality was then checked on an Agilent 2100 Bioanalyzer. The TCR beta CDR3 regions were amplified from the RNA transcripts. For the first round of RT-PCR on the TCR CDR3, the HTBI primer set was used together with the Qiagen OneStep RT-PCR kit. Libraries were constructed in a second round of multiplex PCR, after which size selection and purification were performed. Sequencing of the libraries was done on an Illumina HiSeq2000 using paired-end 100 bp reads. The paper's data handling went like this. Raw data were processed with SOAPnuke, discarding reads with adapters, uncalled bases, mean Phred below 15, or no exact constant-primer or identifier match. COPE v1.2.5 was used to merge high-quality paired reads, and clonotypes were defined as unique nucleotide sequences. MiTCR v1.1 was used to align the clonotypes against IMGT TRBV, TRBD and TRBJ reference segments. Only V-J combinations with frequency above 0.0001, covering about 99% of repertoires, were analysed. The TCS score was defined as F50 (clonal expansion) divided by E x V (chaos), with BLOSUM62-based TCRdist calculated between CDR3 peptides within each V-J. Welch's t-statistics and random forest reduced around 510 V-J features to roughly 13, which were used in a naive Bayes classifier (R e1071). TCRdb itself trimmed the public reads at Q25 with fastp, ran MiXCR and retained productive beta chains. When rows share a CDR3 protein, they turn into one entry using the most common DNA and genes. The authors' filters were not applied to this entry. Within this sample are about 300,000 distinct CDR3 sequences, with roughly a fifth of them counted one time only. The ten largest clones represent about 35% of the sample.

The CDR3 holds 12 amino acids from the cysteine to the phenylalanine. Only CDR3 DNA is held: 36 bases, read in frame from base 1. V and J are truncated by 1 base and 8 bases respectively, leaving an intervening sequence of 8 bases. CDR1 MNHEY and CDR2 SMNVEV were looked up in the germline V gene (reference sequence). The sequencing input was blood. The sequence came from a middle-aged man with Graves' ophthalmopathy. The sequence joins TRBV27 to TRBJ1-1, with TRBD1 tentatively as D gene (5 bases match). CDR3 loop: CASSLYGAEAFF. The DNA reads TGTGCCAGCAGTTTATACGGGGCCGAAGCTTTCTTT.